This T cell receptor (beta chain) derives from a study of human T cells and chemical hapten exposure. The CDR3 extends over 20 amino acids. Germline CDR1 reads MDHEN; CDR2 reads SYDVKM. V was trimmed by 7 bases and J by 0 bases, leaving 28 bases between them. MiXCR was run by TCRdb on the RACE reads, yielding one entry per CDR3 protein. Here the sample spans about 380,000 distinct CDR3 sequences, nearly 6.5% being singletons. The time point is: patch test 2, 6 weeks after DPC sensitization. Sample treatment: therapeutic diphenylcyclopropenone sensitization with weekly scalp DPC. Unfractionated whole blood was the source of the extracted total RNA.

This sequence was found in a woman aged 18-30 years with alopecia areata. Some clones in this sample may be carry-over from other donors' samples. The starting material was whole blood, obtained in connection with sensitization to the hapten diphenylcyclopropenone (DPC). The chain carries TRBV28 and TRBJ2-1, with D maybe TRBD1 (6 bases). The CDR3 loop reads CASIRKNLRTASSSYNEQFF. In DNA form, the CDR3 reads TGTGCCAGCATTCGGAAAAACCTAAGGACAGCATCAAGCTCCTACAATGAGCAGTTCTTC.